The 5 T cell receptor beta chains listed next were all sequenced from one sample in a study of response to subunit inactivated influenza vaccine. TCRdb redid the calling of the RT-PCR reads with MiXCR, one entry per CDR3 protein. The data contain hundreds of thousands of distinct CDR3 sequences, roughly 13% of them seen just once; the ten biggest clones take up 5.5% to 7%. The material was PBMCs from blood, obtained roughly 15 days before vaccination. The receptor source for this set is a man aged 50-59 years who received an inactivated influenza vaccine.

The chain combines TRBV13 with TRBJ2-1; no firm D call. The CDR3 length is 13 residues. V dropped 4 bases and J dropped 8 bases, with 12 bases sitting between them. CDR1 and CDR2 (germline): PRHDT, FYEKMQ (reference sequence). CDR3 sequence: CASSSPVGYEQFF. The CDR3 DNA is TGTGCCAGCAGCTCCCCAGTAGGCTATGAGCAGTTCTTC. Variable domain in full (rest from reference TRBV13 and TRBJ2-1): AAGVIQSPRHLIKEKRETATLKCYPIPRHDTVYWYQQGPGQDPQFLISFYEKMQSDKGSIPDRFSAQQFSDYHSELNMSSLELGDSALYFCASSSPVGYEQFFGPGTRLTVL.

This clonotype was found many times. V gene TRBV6-5 combines with J gene TRBJ1-2; unclear D gene. CDR3 length: 11 residues. V lost 8 bases to trimming and J lost 4 bases, with 8 bases between them. Germline assignment: CDR1 MNHEY and CDR2 SVGAGI. The CDR3 DNA sequence: TGTGCCAGCGGTGACTTCTATGGCTACACCTTC. As protein: CASGDFYGYTF.

The DNA of the CDR3 is TGTGCCACCAGTGACCCGACTGTCGACAGGGCCAACCAAGAGACCCAGTACTTC. It encodes CATSDPTVDRANQETQYF. The chain carries TRBV24-1 and TRBJ2-5, with 7 bases identical to TRBD1. The germline V gene encodes CDR1 KGHDR and CDR2 SFDVKD. The CDR3 has 18 amino acids. Germline trimming cut 4 bases from V and 0 bases from J; bases unmatched to any gene: 13.

The V and J genes are TRBV9 and TRBJ1-6; D is perhaps TRBD1 (6 bases). CDR1 and CDR2 (germline): SGDLS, YYNGEE. The V and J ends lost 0 bases and 0 bases respectively, with 7 bases between them. The length of the CDR3 is 16 residues. The CDR3 nucleotides read TGTGCCAGCAGCGTAGAAGGGGGCTCCTATAATTCACCCCTCCACTTT. Translating it yields CASSVEGGSYNSPLHF.

This clonotype was seen only a few times. The chain couples TRBV6-5 to TRBJ2-1; 8 bases agree with TRBD2. V was clipped by 0 bases and J by 6 bases; unmatched bases: 7. The CDR3 runs 16 residues. The germline V gene has CDR1 MNHEY and CDR2 SVGAGI. The DNA for the CDR3 is TGTGCCAGCAGTTACTCTTCAGCGGGGGCGGGCAATGAGCAGTTCTTC. Translation: CASSYSSAGAGNEQFF.